This T cell receptor (beta chain) was sequenced for a study of response to subunit inactivated influenza vaccine. Study-wide points: With each seasonal influenza vaccination, the authors suggested, few new T cells are recruited.

After removal of 1 base from V and 0 bases from J, the junction contained 3 bases not matched to a gene. This CDR3 region has 15 residues. Germline CDR1 is SGHRS and CDR2 is YFSETQ. MiXCR was run by TCRdb on the RT-PCR reads, yielding one entry per CDR3 protein. The table records over 450,000 distinct CDR3 sequences, under 15% of them present only once. With respect to this clonotype: Antigen unknown.

Here the sequenced sample was PBMCs from blood, taken about 40 days after vaccination. The source is a man aged 45-65 years who received an inactivated influenza vaccine. The chain links TRBV5-1 to TRBJ2-5; 7 positions agree with TRBD1. The CDR3 bases are TGCGCCAGCAGCTTGAGCAGGGGGTACCAAGAGACCCAGTACTTC. Protein sequence: CASSLSRGYQETQYF.